The sequence of this TCR beta chain was determined in a study of T cell clonotyping in hematopoietic cell transplantation. Overall study results and limits: CD4 and CD8 repertoire contributions could not be separated without sorting. Pathologically expanded recipient clonotypes increased progressively from day 30 to day 180 as diversity fell. At the given depth, recipient repertoires were over 95% de novo clonotypes.

Using immunoSEQ multiplex PCR, the repertoire was profiled, and TCRdb retains in-frame clones only, with some absent. This sample has 40,000 to 55,000 clones, with 94% found just once. With respect to this clone: Its specificity is not known.

The CDR3 length is 13 residues. The V end was cut by 1 base, the J end by 2 bases, with 5 bases between. Germline V gene lookup returns CDR1 SEHNR and CDR2 FQNEAQ (reference sequence). Sequencing used peripheral blood mononuclear cells. The chain carries TRBV7-9 and TRBJ1-2; D is unresolved. The source of this sequence is a woman aged 50 to 60 in good health. Some clones in this sample may be carry-over from other donors' samples. As DNA, the CDR3 is TGTGCCAGCAGCTTAGGTGGGAACTATGGCTACACCTTC. It yields the protein CASSLGGNYGYTF.